This note documents a single TCR beta chain sequence. Which antigen it targets is not known. No base qualities exist here, and no much larger clone lies one base off it. The CDR3 regions of human TCRbeta chains were analyzed by immunosequencing. The study's processing was this. TCRs in the repertoires were compared against a reference library of SARS-CoV-2-specific TCRs that had been generated with the MIRA antigen-specificity platform. Breadth was defined as the fraction of unique TCRs that were SARS-CoV-2-associated, and depth was defined as the fraction of total T cells that were SARS-CoV-2-associated. Each spike-specific TCR was assigned to its reactive spike region and to a CD4 or CD8 class using the MIRA data. Log10-transformed breadth and depth values were compared by one-way ANOVA with Sidak's multiple comparisons tests. TCRdb mirrors the immuneACCESS table, restricted to in-frame sequences. Some clones are absent from its copies; in checked studies, under half trace to an unresolved V gene, and the reason for the others is unknown. Clone size and V and J calls were adopted from that table, with D and trimming inferred from the DNA. Present in this sample are 100,000 to 150,000 clones, just under 95% of which were seen just once. The top ten hold over 6.5% of the sample.

The data are from a study of T cell responses to AZD1222 COVID-19 vaccine (dated by TCRdb to about 2021). As for the study more broadly: Because spike-specific TCR depth and breadth did not differ between the two schedules, AZD1222 recipients who got a second dose at roughly 4 weeks were pooled with those who got a second dose at roughly 12 weeks. A total of under 250 trial participants underwent TCR sequencing, of whom roughly 210 had received two doses of AZD1222 and some 25 had received two doses of the MenACWY control vaccine. Trial participants were enrolled by age into 18-55, 56-69 and 70-plus year subgroups, with approximately 150, 30 and 60 TCR-sequenced participants respectively.

According to the germline V gene, CDR1 reads SGHTA and CDR2 reads FQGNSA. The CDR3 measures 12 amino acids from cysteine to phenylalanine. Only the CDR3 portion is preserved as DNA: 36 bases, with reading frame beginning at the first base. The junction carries 6 bases between V and J, which are trimmed by 5 bases and 1 base respectively. On the study overall, not on this receptor specifically: CD4 TCRs associated with the vaccine covered the entire spike protein, and the dominant responses were in regions 160-218 and 743-854. In the small 56-69-year group, the increase in depth fell short of significance, most likely because of low power. Because no samples from the day 14 peak response were available, repertoires could be characterized only after the peak T cell response. Reportedly, close to half of the unique spike-specific TCRs recognized epitopes lying outside the regions that are mutated in the B.1.351 and B.1.1.7 variants. After two AZD1222 doses, both the breadth and the depth of spike-specific TCRs were significantly higher than at day 0 and than in MenACWY recipients. Participants were mostly white British and included more females than males, and it was suggested by the authors that clonal diversity may have been underestimated. Conclusions about previously exposed vaccinees were limited because only six AZD1222 recipients were SARS-CoV-2 seropositive at baseline.

This sample's time point label indicates: baseline before first vaccination. Vaccinee samples were obtained from the UK trials COV001 and COV002, which included a single-blind randomized controlled phase 2/3 trial of AZD1222 (ChAdOx1 nCoV-19) in healthy adults. For TCRbeta chain sequencing, PBMC samples from trial participants were taken at day 0 and at day 28 after the second dose. This specimen was peripheral blood, taken on day 0 of AZD1222 vaccination. The rearranged chain carries TRBV7-2 and TRBJ2-7, with the D gene possibly TRBD1 or TRBD2, each one fitting 5 bases. The receptor comes from an adult in good health. Read as DNA, the sequence is TGTGCCAGCAGCGGGACGTCCTACGAGCAGTACTTC. The resulting protein is CASSGTSYEQYF.